The 13 T cell receptor beta chains below come from one sample, sequenced in a study of PD-1 blockade in mismatch repair-deficient tumors. Repertoires were generated with immunoSEQ multiplex PCR, while TCRdb's copy carries only in-frame clones and drops some. The data show 45,000 to 55,000 clones, 81% seen once. The starting material was peripheral blood, obtained less than 21 weeks after starting pembrolizumab. Source of these receptors: an adult with mismatch repair-deficient cancer.

This clone was recorded only once. CDR3 sequence reads: CAGFGTGSDNEQFF. Here the CDR3 DNA reads TGTGCCGGTTTCGGGACAGGGAGTGACAATGAGCAGTTCTTC. This chain joins TRBV7-9 and TRBJ2-1; 9 nucleotides agree with TRBD1. The germline CDR1 and CDR2 sequences are SEHNR and FQNEAQ (reference sequence). The CDR3 consists of 14 residues. V gave up 11 bases and J gave up 5 bases; unmatched junction bases: 10.

The V gene is TRBV5-4, the J gene TRBJ2-7; D is perhaps TRBD2 (6 bases). The CDR3 spans 13 residues. The V gene's germline CDR1 is SGHNT and CDR2 YYREEE (reference sequence). V lost 1 base and J lost 6, with 11 bases in between. CDR3 in DNA: TGTGCCAGCAGCTTGCTGGGGGGAAGCGAGCAGTACTTC. Translation: CASSLLGGSEQYF.

Only a few counts were recorded for this clone. The CDR3 DNA follows: TGTGCCAGCAGCGTAGGGGCCGAGGATGAGCAGTTCTTC. Protein product: CASSVGAEDEQFF. The chain recombines TRBV9 with TRBJ2-1, with no clear D. This CDR3 spans 13 amino acids. Germline V gives CDR1 SGDLS, CDR2 YYNGEE. The V gene lost 0 bases and the J gene lost 8 bases, with 9 bases spanning the gap.

This clone was seen a single time. The chain is built from TRBV5-1 and TRBJ2-3; 10 bases align to TRBD2. With V trimmed by 4 bases and J by 5 bases, 7 bases remained unmatched. Germline CDR1 is SGHRS and CDR2 is YFSETQ. This CDR3 region has 15 residues. CDR3 sequence: CASSVTSGFGDTQYF. CDR3 coding DNA: TGCGCCAGCAGCGTGACTAGCGGGTTCGGAGATACGCAGTATTTT. Complete variable domain (other parts from reference TRBV5-1 and TRBJ2-3): KAGVTQTPRYLIKTRGQQVTLSCSPISGHRSVSWYQQTPGQGLQFLFEYFSETQRNKGNFPGRFSGRQFSNSRSEMNVSTLELGDSALYLCASSVTSGFGDTQYFGPGTRLTVL.

The rearrangement links TRBV7-3 to TRBJ2-3; D is ambiguous. The CDR3 is 14 residues long. CDR1 is SGHTA and CDR2 is FQGTGA in the germline V gene. The ends were cut back, 2 bases at V and 2 bases at J, with 8 bases in the middle. The CDR3 nucleotides read TGTGCCAGCAGCTTACCTCCCAACACAGATACGCAGTATTTT. Residues: CASSLPPNTDTQYF.

The rearrangement joins TRBV11-2 to TRBJ2-7, with D perhaps matching TRBD2 (6 bases). The CDR3 loop spans 12 amino acids. V lost 5 bases, J lost 4 bases, and 9 bases lay in between. CDR1 and CDR2 (germline): SGHAT, FQNNGV. Here the CDR3 DNA reads TGTGCCAGCAGCCGCAGCGGGTACGAGCAGTACTTC. This encodes CASSRSGYEQYF. Full variable domain (outside the CDR3, taken from reference TRBV11-2 and TRBJ2-7): EAGVAQSPRYKIIEKRQSVAFWCNPISGHATLYWYQQILGQGPKLLIQFQNNGVVDDSQLPKDRFSAERLKGVDSTLKIQPAKLEDSAVYLCASSRSGYEQYFGPGTRLTVT.

This chain uses TRBV6-5 with TRBJ2-7, with D possibly being TRBD2 (6 bases). CDR3 length: 15 amino acids. The V end lost 2 bases, the J end lost 5 bases, and 16 bases lay between the germline ends. Germline V lookup: CDR1 MNHEY, CDR2 SVGAGI. The CDR3 bases are TGTGCCAGCAGTTACACGGTGGACTACCCTGACGAGCAGTACTTC. As protein: CASSYTVDYPDEQYF.

Only a few counts were recorded for this clone. The genes are TRBV27 and TRBJ2-7; D remains ambiguous. The CDR3 extends over 13 amino acids. Germline V lookup: CDR1 MNHEY, CDR2 SMNVEV (reference sequence). Trimming cost V 6 bases and J 0 bases, with 9 bases left between them. The CDR3 DNA is TGTGCCAGCAGCCCAGAGCGCTCCTACGAGCAGTACTTC. This gives the protein CASSPERSYEQYF.

This chain links TRBV7-6 with TRBJ2-7; 7 nucleotides line up with TRBD1. In germline, CDR1 is SGHVS, CDR2 FNYEAQ. Trimming cost V 5 bases and J 7 bases; bases outside gene matches: 5. This CDR3 has 12 amino acids. DNA for the CDR3: TGTGCCAGCAGCGAAACGACAGGGGAGCAGTACTTC. This gives the protein CASSETTGEQYF.

The CDR3 here is CASSLTAAEQFF. CDR3 sequence (DNA): TGTGCCAGCAGCTTGACGGCTGCTGAGCAGTTCTTC. The chain joins TRBV5-6 to TRBJ2-1; D call uncertain. Germline lookup yields CDR1 SGHDT and CDR2 YYEEEE. The V gene lost 1 base and the J gene lost 9 bases, with 8 bases spanning the gap. The CDR3 runs to 12 residues.

The rearrangement links TRBV10-3 to TRBJ1-2, with D unclear. The CDR3 is made up of 14 amino acids. From germline, CDR1 is ENHRY and CDR2 SYGVKD. The V end was cut by 11 bases, the J end by 1 base, with 17 bases between. CDR3 nucleotides: TGTGCCGCGGGAACCGATCAGGTTAACTATGGCTACACCTTC. It is translated as CAAGTDQVNYGYTF.

V gene TRBV15 combines with J gene TRBJ2-7; 7 bases line up with TRBD2. CDR3 length: 16 amino acids. With 3 bases clipped from V and 2 bases from J, the junction kept 10 bases outside the gene matches. Germline CDR1 LNHNV, CDR2 YYDKDF (reference sequence). The CDR3 nucleotides read TGTGCCACCAGCAGCGGTGTAGGGAGGGGTGCCTACGAGCAGTACTTC. Protein: CATSSGVGRGAYEQYF.

The count of this clone is one. The chain joins TRBV7-2 to TRBJ2-7; TRBD1 agrees at 7 bases. The CDR3 is 14 residues long. Unmatched junction bases numbered 7, after V lost 5 bases and J lost 3 bases. The germline V gene has CDR1 SGHTA and CDR2 FQGNSA. CDR3 sequence reads: CASSTPGQSYEQYF. The CDR3 nucleotides read TGTGCCAGCAGCACCCCGGGACAGAGCTACGAGCAGTACTTC.